This T cell receptor (beta chain) was identified in a study of CD8+CD57+ T cells in acquired aplastic anemia. About the study: On average, sorted CD4+ and CD8+ cells gave 3.2 ug of DNA.

At least ten counts were recorded for this clonotype. Its specificity is unknown. This CDR3 region has 14 residues. Trimming cost V 0 bases and J 4 bases, with 6 bases left between them. From germline, CDR1 is MNHNY and CDR2 SVGAGI (reference sequence). CD8+CD57+ cell expansion had been shown by flow cytometry in patients chosen for sequencing. At the time of blood sampling, patients had not yet received any therapy. CDR3 and TCR beta VDJ profiling relied on genomic DNA as the template. TCRdb recomputed calls from the reads with MiXCR, one row per CDR3 protein. This table has some 180,000 distinct CDR3 sequences, around 50% appearing once. General study points: Common to patients and controls were 25 to 30 CD8+ CDR3 sequences.

This sequence was found in a human donor with aplastic anemia. The sample comprised sorted CD4+, CD8+, or CD8+CD57+ T cells (not recorded which) from PBMCs. The chain links TRBV6-6 to TRBJ2-2, with D tentatively TRBD1 or TRBD2 (5 bases each). DNA of the CDR3: TGTGCCAGCAGTTACTCAGGGACCACCGGGGAGCTGTTTTTT. Protein sequence: CASSYSGTTGELFF.